This TCR beta chain was sequenced for a study of blood T cell repertoires in COVID-19. Study information: Researchers got acute and convalescent COVID-19 samples from the United States, Italy and Spain. T cells, B-cell-depleted T cells, or PBMCs provided the cDNA or gDNA that served as material.

The CDR3 is 13 residues long. With 3 bases clipped from V and 6 bases from J, the junction kept 4 bases outside the gene matches. Germline values: CDR1 SGHAT, CDR2 FQDESV (reference sequence). The authors' processing: Reference gene primer amplification gave nucleated cell count estimates. Profiled with immunoSEQ multiplex PCR; TCRdb holds only in-frame clones, not every one. The V and J calls and clone size are taken from that table; D and trimming were inferred from the DNA. The table shows some 62,000 clones, with 65% to 85% occurring only once. The rearrangement uses TRBV11-1 and TRBJ2-7; 8 bases map to TRBD1. Sequenced input: peripheral blood. This clonotype was sampled from a woman of 80 years or more with active or convalescent COVID-19. The CDR3 coding sequence is TGTGCCAGCAGCTTCGGACAGGGCGGCGAGCAGTACTTC. Translated: CASSFGQGGEQYF.